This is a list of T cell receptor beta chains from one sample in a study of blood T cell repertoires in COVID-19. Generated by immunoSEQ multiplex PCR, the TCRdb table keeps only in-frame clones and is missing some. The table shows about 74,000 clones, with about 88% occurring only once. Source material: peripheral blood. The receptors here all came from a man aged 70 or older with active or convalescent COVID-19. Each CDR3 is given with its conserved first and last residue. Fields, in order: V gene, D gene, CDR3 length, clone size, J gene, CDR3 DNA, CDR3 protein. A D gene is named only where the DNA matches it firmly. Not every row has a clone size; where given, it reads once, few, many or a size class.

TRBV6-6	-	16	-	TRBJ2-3	TGTGCCAGCACGCGACAGAGCGTCTCTAGCACAGATACGCAGTATTTT	CASTRQSVSSTDTQYF
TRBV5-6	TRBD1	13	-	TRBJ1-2	TGTGCCAGCAGCTTGGAGGGGGCTCATGGCTACACCTTC	CASSLEGAHGYTF
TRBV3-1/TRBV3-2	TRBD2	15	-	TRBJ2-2	TGTGCCAGCAGCCAAGAAAGCGGGGGGCTAGGGGAGCTGTTTTTT	CASSQESGGLGELFF
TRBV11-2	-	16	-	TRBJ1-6	TGTGCCAGCAGCTTGTTGGTAGGGAGCTATAATTCACCCCTCCACTTT	CASSLLVGSYNSPLHF
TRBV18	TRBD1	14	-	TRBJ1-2	TGTGCCAGCTCACCAGGGACAGGGGAAAATGGCTACACCTTC	CASSPGTGENGYTF
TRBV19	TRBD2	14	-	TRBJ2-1	TGTGCCAGTAGTACCCTAGCGGGCTACAATGAGCAGTTCTTC	CASSTLAGYNEQFF
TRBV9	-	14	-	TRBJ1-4	TGTGCCAGCAGCGAACAAGGAGGAAGTGAAAAACTGTTTTTT	CASSEQGGSEKLFF
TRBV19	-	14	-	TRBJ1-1	TGTGCCAGTAGTATAGGGGGCCAGAACACTGAAGCTTTCTTT	CASSIGGQNTEAFF
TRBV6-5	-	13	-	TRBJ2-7	TGTGCCAGCCTTCGAGACAGCTCCTACGAGCAGTACTTC	CASLRDSSYEQYF
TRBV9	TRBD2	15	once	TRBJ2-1	TGTGCCAGCAGCCCACTAGCGGGGGATTACAATGAGCAGTTCTTC	CASSPLAGDYNEQFF
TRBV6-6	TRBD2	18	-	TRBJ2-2	TGTGCCAGCAGTCCCCTGACTAGCGGGGGGGTAGTAGCCGGGGAGCTGTTTTTT	CASSPLTSGGVVAGELFF
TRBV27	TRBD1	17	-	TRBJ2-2	TGTGCCAGCAGCCAGACAGGGGGACGTCTCGGCGCCGGGGAGCTGTTTTTT	CASSQTGGRLGAGELFF
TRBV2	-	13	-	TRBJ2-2	TGTGCCAGCAGAGCCTACAGGGACGGGGAGCTGTTTTTT	CASRAYRDGELFF
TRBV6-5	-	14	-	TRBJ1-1	TGTGCCAGCAGTCCCTACAGGGAAGGCACTGAAGCTTTCTTT	CASSPYREGTEAFF
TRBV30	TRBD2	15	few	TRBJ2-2	TGTGCCTGGACTCCCCGGGAGGGGGTGGGCGGGGAGCTGTTTTTT	CAWTPREGVGGELFF
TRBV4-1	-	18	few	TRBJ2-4	TGCGCCAGCAGCCAAGTCGGGAAGCTGCCGAGGGCCAAAAACATTCAGTACTTC	CASSQVGKLPRAKNIQYF
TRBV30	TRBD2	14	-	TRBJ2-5	TGTGCCTGGAAGAACGGGGGGGTTGGAGAGACCCAGTACTTC	CAWKNGGVGETQYF
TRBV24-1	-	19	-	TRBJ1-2	TGTGCCACCAGTGATTTCCCGCAACTAGCTCAAGCGACTAACTATGGCTACACCTTC	CATSDFPQLAQATNYGYTF
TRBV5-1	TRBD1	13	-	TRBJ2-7	TGCGCCAGCAGCTCGACAGGGGTCTACGAGCAGTACTTC	CASSSTGVYEQYF
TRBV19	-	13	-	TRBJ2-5	TGTGCCTCCAGTGGGACACTTCAAGAGACCCAGTACTTC	CASSGTLQETQYF
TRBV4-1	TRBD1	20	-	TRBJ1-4	TGCGCCAGCAGCCAAGAATTACGTGTGGGACAGGGATCCCCTGGGGAAAAACTGTTTTTT	CASSQELRVGQGSPGEKLFF
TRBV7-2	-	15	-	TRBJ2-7	TGTGCCAGCAGCTTAGTGCCGGGGGAAACCTACGAGCAGTACTTC	CASSLVPGETYEQYF
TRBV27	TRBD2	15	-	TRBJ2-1	TGTGCCAGCAGTGTAACTAGCGGGAGGAGCAATGAGCAGTTCTTC	CASSVTSGRSNEQFF
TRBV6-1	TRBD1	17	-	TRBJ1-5	TGTGCCAGCAGTGAAGCAGGGACAGGGATAGGCAGTCAGCCCCAGCATTTT	CASSEAGTGIGSQPQHF
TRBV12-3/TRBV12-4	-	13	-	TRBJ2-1	TGTGCCAGCAGCAGATCAGGGGTCAATGAGCAGTTCTTC	CASSRSGVNEQFF
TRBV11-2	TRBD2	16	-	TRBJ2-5	TGTGCCAGCAGCATCGGGACTAGCGGGGGGGGCCAGACCCAGTACTTC	CASSIGTSGGGQTQYF
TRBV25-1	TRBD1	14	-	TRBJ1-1	TGTGCCAGCAGTGAATCTACAGGGGGAACTGAAGCTTTCTTT	CASSESTGGTEAFF
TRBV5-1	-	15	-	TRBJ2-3	TGCGCCAGCAGCTTGTGGAAGGGGCCGGAAGATACGCAGTATTTT	CASSLWKGPEDTQYF
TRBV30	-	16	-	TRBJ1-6	TGTGCCTGGAGTCCGGCCACGGGGATCTATAATTCACCCCTCCACTTT	CAWSPATGIYNSPLHF
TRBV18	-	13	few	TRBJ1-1	TGTGCCAGCTCCCCCGCGGGAGGTACTGAAGCTTTCTTT	CASSPAGGTEAFF
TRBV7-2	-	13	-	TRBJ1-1	TGTGCCAGCAGCTTAGTAGAGAACACTGAAGCTTTCTTT	CASSLVENTEAFF
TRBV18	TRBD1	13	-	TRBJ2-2	TGTGCCAGCAGTACAGGGGACACCGGGGAGCTGTTTTTT	CASSTGDTGELFF
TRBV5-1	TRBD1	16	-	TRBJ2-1	TGCGCCAGCCGACCCCGGGACAGGGTTTCCTACAATGAGCAGTTCTTC	CASRPRDRVSYNEQFF
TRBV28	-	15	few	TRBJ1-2	TGTGCCAGCAAGCTAGGGGGAGGGAGTAACTATGGCTACACCTTC	CASKLGGGSNYGYTF
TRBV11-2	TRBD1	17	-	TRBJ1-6	TGTGCCAGCAGCTCACGGGACAGGGGGTCGGGGAATTCACCCCTCCACTTT	CASSSRDRGSGNSPLHF
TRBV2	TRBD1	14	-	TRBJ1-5	TGTGCCAGCAGTGCCGGGACAGGGAATCAGCCCCAGCATTTT	CASSAGTGNQPQHF
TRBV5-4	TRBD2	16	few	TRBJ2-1	TGTGCCAGCAGCCTGTTAGCGGGATCCCTCTACAATGAGCAGTTCTTC	CASSLLAGSLYNEQFF
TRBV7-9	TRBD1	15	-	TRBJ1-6	TGTGCCAGCAGCTGGAAGGGGGCTGGAAATTCACCCCTCCACTTT	CASSWKGAGNSPLHF
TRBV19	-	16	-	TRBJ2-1	TGTGCCAGTACCACGACTGGGGGGTCCTTCTACAATGAGCAGTTCTTC	CASTTTGGSFYNEQFF
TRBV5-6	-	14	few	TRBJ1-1	TGTGCCAGCAGCCTCCAGACAGGGAACACTGAAGCTTTCTTT	CASSLQTGNTEAFF
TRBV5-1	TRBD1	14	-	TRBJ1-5	TGCGCCAGCAGCTTGGAAGGGGGCCTTCAGCCCCAGCATTTT	CASSLEGGLQPQHF
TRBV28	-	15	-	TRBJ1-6	TGTGCCAGCAGTCCCCGGGGGGGCGTGAATTCACCCCTCCACTTT	CASSPRGGVNSPLHF
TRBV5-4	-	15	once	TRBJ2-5	TGTGCCAGCAGCCCCGGAGGAGGGAATCAAGAGACCCAGTACTTC	CASSPGGGNQETQYF
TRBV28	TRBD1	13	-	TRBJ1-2	TGTGCCAGCAGTTGGACAGGAACCTATGGCTACACCTTC	CASSWTGTYGYTF
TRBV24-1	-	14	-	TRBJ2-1	TGTGCCACCAGTGAAAGAGGGTCCTACAATGAGCAGTTCTTC	CATSERGSYNEQFF
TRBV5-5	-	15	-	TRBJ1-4	TGTGCCAGCAGCTTGGGAGGACAGACTAATGAAAAACTGTTTTTT	CASSLGGQTNEKLFF
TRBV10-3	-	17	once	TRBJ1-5	TGTGCCATCAGTGAGTCTAGTGGGCGGGGAGGCAATCAGCCCCAGCATTTT	CAISESSGRGGNQPQHF
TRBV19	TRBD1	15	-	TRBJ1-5	TGTGCCAGTACAGACAGGGGCTATAGCAATCAGCCCCAGCATTTT	CASTDRGYSNQPQHF
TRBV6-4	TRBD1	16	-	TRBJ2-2	TGTGCCAGCAGTCTAGGGACAGGGGAGTACACCGGGGAGCTGTTTTTT	CASSLGTGEYTGELFF
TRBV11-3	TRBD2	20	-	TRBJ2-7	TGTGCCAGCAGCTTAGACTCGCTAGCGGGAGGCCACCCTAGCTCCTACGAGCAGTACTTC	CASSLDSLAGGHPSSYEQYF
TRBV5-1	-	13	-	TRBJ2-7	TGCGCCAGCAGCTTGGTCGGGGACTACGAGCAGTACTTC	CASSLVGDYEQYF
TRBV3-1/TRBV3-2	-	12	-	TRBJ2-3	TGTGCCACCGGGTCCGATAGCGGCACGCAGTATTTT	CATGSDSGTQYF
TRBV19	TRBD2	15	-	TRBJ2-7	TGTGCCAGTAGTCTCGGGACTAGCGGGACCTACGAGCAGTACTTC	CASSLGTSGTYEQYF
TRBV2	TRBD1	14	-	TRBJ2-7	TGTGCCAGCAGTGAGACAGGGGGCGGGTACGAGCAGTACTTC	CASSETGGGYEQYF
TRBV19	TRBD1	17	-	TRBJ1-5	TGTGCCAGTACGGCCAGGGGGATGTGGGGATCCAATCAGCCCCAGCATTTT	CASTARGMWGSNQPQHF